A selection of T cell receptor beta chains follows, all from one sample in a study of vaccination effects on CD4 cells after COVID-19. Produced via immunoSEQ multiplex PCR; TCRdb's table is partial and in-frame only. The sample carries under 55,000 clones, roughly four fifths recorded once. No antigen has been assigned to these receptors. The sequencing here drew on CD4+ T cells from PBMCs cultured with a peptide pool, taken before COVID-19 vaccination. Source of these receptors: a human donor who had a prior SARS-CoV-2 infection. Both conserved end residues are part of each CDR3. The D gene is left open where the match is weak. Rows give clone size only sometimes, using once, few, many, or a class for an expanded clone.

d_call j_call clone_size v_call cdr3_nt cdr3_aa
- TRBJ2-2 - TRBV6-2/TRBV6-3 TGTGCCAGCAGTTACGGGCAGGCGAACACCGGGGAGCTGTTTTTT CASSYGQANTGELFF
TRBD1 TRBJ1-4 - TRBV6-5 TGTGCCAGCAGTACCGCCGGGACAGATAATGAAAAACTGTTTTTT CASSTAGTDNEKLFF
TRBD2 TRBJ2-7 once TRBV7-2 TGTGCCAGCAGCTTAGCAGCGCTAGCGGGCTCCAAGCAGTACTTC CASSLAALAGSKQYF
- TRBJ2-7 few TRBV5-1 TGCGCCAGCAGCCGCGGGACAGTAAGCTCCTACGAGCAGTACTTC CASSRGTVSSYEQYF
- TRBJ2-7 - TRBV6-1 TGTGCCAGCAGTGAATATGGGGACCCCCGGCAGAGCGAGCAGTACTTC CASSEYGDPRQSEQYF
- TRBJ2-7 few TRBV6-6 TGTGCCAGCAGTTACTCGAACAGTCTTAGCTACGAGCAGTACTTC CASSYSNSLSYEQYF
- TRBJ2-3 - TRBV18 TGTGCCAGCTCACCGACCGGGACCACAGATACGCAGTATTTT CASSPTGTTDTQYF
TRBD2 TRBJ2-3 - TRBV28 TGTGCCAGCAAGTTGGAGCGGGAGACAGATACGCAGTATTTT CASKLERETDTQYF
TRBD2 TRBJ2-2 - TRBV5-1 TGCGCCAGCAGCCCGGGGACTAGCGGGGGGCCCCCCGGGGAGCTGTTTTTT CASSPGTSGGPPGELFF
- TRBJ2-2 - TRBV7-7 TGTGCTAGCAGCTTGGGACCAGGGGGGACCGGAACCGGGGAGCTGTTTTTT CASSLGPGGTGTGELFF
- TRBJ2-3 - TRBV14 TGTGCCAGCAGCCAAGCTTCCGTAGATACGCAGTATTTT CASSQASVDTQYF
- TRBJ2-7 - TRBV5-4 TGTGCCAGCAGCTCAGACAGGTCTTCCTACGAGCAGTACTTC CASSSDRSSYEQYF